What follows are 2 T cell receptor beta chains derived from one specimen sequenced in a study of blood T cells in healthy people across ages. With a J-beta primer mix and a sample-barcoded 5' primer, a second PCR ran 7 to 11 cycles. MiXCR, run by TCRdb on the 5' RACE reads, gives a single entry per CDR3 protein. The repertoire consists of 500,000 to 700,000 distinct CDR3 sequences, with approximately 30% occurring once and the leading ten covering 15% to 17%. The sample comprised blood. The source is a woman over 75 in good health.

This clonotype showed up many times. The J gene is TRBJ2-5, the V gene TRBV2; D tentatively reads TRBD1 or TRBD2 (5 bases each). Per germline, CDR1 SNHLY and CDR2 FYNNEI. There are 12 residues in the CDR3. V was shortened by 5 bases and J by 7 bases, with 11 bases between the two germline ends. The CDR3 spells CASSPGPRTQYF. The CDR3 DNA reads as TGTGCCAGCAGTCCGGGACCCAGGACCCAGTACTTC.

Many counts were recorded for this clonotype. The rearrangement joins TRBV18 to TRBJ2-1, with TRBD2 as a possible D gene (6 bases). V lost 3 bases and J 12 bases, leaving 18 bases between the germline ends. Germline loops: CDR1 KGHSH, CDR2 LQKENI. CDR3 length: 14 amino acids. CDR3 in DNA: TGTGCCAGCTCACCCCAAGGGCGGGGTGTAGTGCAGTTCTTC. Translating it yields CASSPQGRGVVQFF.